This TCR beta chain came from a study of T cells in Graves' hyperthyroidism and ophthalmopathy. Amplification of TCR beta CDR3 regions was performed using RNA transcripts as template. When the TCR CDR3 underwent first-round RT-PCR, the HTBI primer set was used. TCRdb reprocessed the multiplex PCR reads via MiXCR and lists one record per CDR3 protein. Found here are more than 500,000 distinct CDR3 sequences, 35% to 50% of them singletons; the top ten hold around 47%. V lost 2 bases and J 8 bases, leaving 15 bases between the germline ends. CDR1 and CDR2 from the germline V gene are SGHTA and FQGNSA. This CDR3 is 15 amino acids long. At least ten counts were recorded for this clonotype. Antigen unknown. Study-wide results and caveats: Among clonotypes expanded in thyroid above 0.001, most were also found in blood.

Clinical symptoms, serum thyroxine and TRAb, thyroid ultrasound and orbital computed tomography were used for the diagnoses. This sequence joins TRBV7-2 and TRBJ1-4, with D uncertain. The receptor was derived from an adult woman with Graves' disease, either hyperthyroidism or ophthalmopathy (not recorded which). Sequenced input: peripheral blood or thyroid tissue (not recorded which). CDR3 residues: CASSLPGAEGEKLFF. The DNA of the CDR3 is TGTGCCAGCAGCTTACCGGGCGCCGAGGGAGAAAAACTGTTTTTT. Full variable domain (remainder filled in from reference TRBV7-2 and TRBJ1-4): GAGVSQSPSNKVTEKGKDVELRCDPISGHTALYWYRQSLGQGLEFLIYFQGNSAPDKSGLPSDRFSAERTGGSVSTLTIQRTQQEDSAVYLCASSLPGAEGEKLFFGSGTQLSVL.